The 3 T cell receptor beta chains below all came from one sample that was sequenced in a study of shared clonotypes between healthy human individuals. The data were produced by immunoSEQ multiplex PCR, yet TCRdb's version contains in-frame clones alone and is incomplete. Of millions of clones detected, more than 80% appear once; the ten largest clones hold 0.35% to 0.45%. Sequencing was carried out using naive CD4+ T cells from PBMCs. Subset described: CD45RA+ positively selected. These receptors were collected from a man younger than 35 in good health. Some clones in this sample may be carry-over from other donors' samples.

The genes are TRBV15 and TRBJ1-2, with 8 bases fitting TRBD1. CDR1 and CDR2 from the germline V gene are LNHNV and YYDKDF (reference sequence). Losses at the gene ends were 3 bases for V and 7 bases for J; bases not matched to a gene: 7. The CDR3 sequence is 14 residues long. CDR3 residues: CATSRDRVWAGYTF. The CDR3, as DNA: TGTGCCACCAGCAGGGACAGGGTTTGGGCTGGCTACACCTTC.

CDR3 DNA sequence: TGTGCCAGCCTGGGGGGGTCAAGCTCCTACAATGAGCAGTTCTTC. As protein: CASLGGSSSYNEQFF. The rearrangement uses TRBV28 and TRBJ2-1; 7 nucleotides align to TRBD2. This CDR3 is 15 amino acids long. With V trimmed by 8 bases and J by 0 bases, 7 bases remained unmatched. CDR1 is MDHEN and CDR2 is SYDVKM in the germline V gene.

The V call is TRBV28, the J call TRBJ1-2; 9 bases are a match to TRBD1. Trimming at V came to 4 bases and at J to 8 bases, leaving 14 bases not matched to a gene. The germline gives CDR1 MDHEN, CDR2 SYDVKM. This CDR3 is 16 amino acids long. The CDR3 protein is CASSSYNAGTGKGYTF. CDR3 nucleotides: TGTGCCAGCAGTTCATATAACGCCGGGACAGGGAAGGGCTACACCTTC.